Given below is one TCR beta chain in context. No cognate antigen has been identified for it. No base quality values were provided; no much bigger clone lies one nucleotide off. This sample was included in a study of blood T cell repertoires in COVID-19 (dated by TCRdb to the early 2020s). Describing the broader study: Collaborator samples came from the United States, Italy and Spain and covered acute and convalescent phases of COVID-19. The material from the prospective study consisted of cDNA or gDNA derived from T cells, B-cell-depleted T cells, or PBMCs. Deeply sampled blood TCRbeta repertoires from subjects exposed to, actively infected with, or recovered from COVID-19 were included in the dataset. The repertoires were made available in a free public database intended to serve as a resource for research on the immune response to SARS-CoV-2. Samples came from the ongoing ImmuneRACE study (first 160 participants) plus 1,254 subjects from 6 global collaborators. A de-identified subject ID, COVID-19 status, age in years and sex were almost always included in the sample metadata. HLA class I and class II types, where available, came from metadata supplied by the sample provider rather than from assay-based typing.

Findings and caveats that apply to the study as a whole: The amount of clinical and demographic metadata varied by source and participant and was provided uncurated.

V loses 5 bases at its end and J loses 6 bases; junction bases beyond the gene matches: 3. Taken from the germline V gene (reference sequence), the CDR1 and CDR2 loops are MNHEY and SMNVEV. The CDR3 sequence holds 15 residues, the cysteine and phenylalanine included. The sequence is cut down to CDR3 DNA, 45 bases in frame from base 1. TCRbeta CDR3 regions were amplified from genomic DNA using the immunoSEQ Assay, a bias-controlled multiplex PCR. The authors' analysis ran thus. Within the assay, amplification of reference gene primers was used to estimate how many nucleated cells each sample contained. To quantify the absolute abundance of each unique TCRbeta CDR3 rearrangement, sequence reads were collapsed and filtered. For each sample, productive Simpson clonality was calculated by taking the square root of Simpson's diversity index across productive rearrangements. Not all clones reach the TCRdb copy of this immuneACCESS table, which keeps in-frame sequences only. Checked studies attribute under half of the gap to unresolved V genes and leave the rest unexplained. V and J calls and clone size are given by that table; D and trimming were obtained from the DNA. Recorded for this sample are nearly 110,000 clones; 84% of them occurred a single time. Of the sample, about 4.2% falls within the top ten clones.

Whole blood was collected in K2EDTA tubes by collaborating institutions according to the institutions' own protocols. For TCRbeta analysis, collaborator samples were shipped as frozen whole blood, as isolated PBMCs, or as DNA extracted from either sample type. The sequence links TRBV27 to TRBJ2-2, and 13 junctional nucleotides match TRBD2. Sequenced: peripheral blood. This clonotype was sampled from a human donor in a cohort sampled during active COVID-19. The sequenced DNA: TGTGCCAGCAGTCCTGGACTAGCGGGGGCCGGGGAGCTGTTTTTT. Its translation is CASSPGLAGAGELFF.